This T cell receptor (beta chain) was obtained from a study of cytomegalovirus exposure and HLA in healthy donors. Points from the study as a whole: Earlier findings revealed that most TCR beta V segments proved productive either about 87% or about 30% of the time. Analysis was performed later, and it showed HLA-associated TCR beta chains to be more clonally expanded than equally common others.

The junction had 12 bases not matched to a gene; V was cut back by 8 bases and J by 12 bases. The CDR3 spans 12 residues. Germline V gene data show CDR1 as GTSNPN and CDR2 as SVGIG (reference sequence). With respect to this clone: Its antigen remains unidentified.

The PCR used 60 Vbeta and 13 Jbeta primers. Data came from immunoSEQ multiplex PCR; TCRdb stores just in-frame clones and leaves some out. The data hold around 140,000 clones, with 78% observed a single time. The TCR sequence derives from a female donor in good health and CMV-seronegative. The material sequenced was PBMCs. The rearrangement links TRBV30 to TRBJ1-2, with 10 bases fitting TRBD1. The CDR3 DNA follows: TGTGCCGGACGGGACAGGGGTTCCGGCCACACCTTC. Amino acid sequence: CAGRDRGSGHTF.